The rows below give T cell receptor beta chains drawn from one sample of a study of blood T cell repertoires in COVID-19. Sequenced by immunoSEQ multiplex PCR; TCRdb stores in-frame clones only, minus some. The repertoire includes 200,000 or so clones, around 81% of them detected once, and 6.5% to 9% sits in the top ten. The sequencing input was PBMCs or T cells enriched from blood (not recorded which). The receptors were gathered from a woman in her 40s with acute COVID-19. Both conserved end residues are part of each CDR3. A D gene is named only where the DNA matches it firmly. Size tells how often a clone was seen (once, few, many) or the class of an expanded clone, and some rows leave it out.

TGTGCCAGCAGCTATACCGGGCAGGGAGGATCCTATGGCTACACCTTC	CASSYTGQGGSYGYTF	TRBV11-3	TRBJ1-2	-	-
TGTGCCAGCAGCTTAGGCCCGGGATGGTTGAAGGAAAAACTGTTTTTT	CASSLGPGWLKEKLFF	TRBV7-2	TRBJ1-4	-	-
TGCGCCAGCAGCTCTCCGGTAGCGGGGGGAACAGATACGCAGTATTTT	CASSSPVAGGTDTQYF	TRBV5-1	TRBJ2-3	-	TRBD2
TGTGCCAGCTCACCAGGGACAGAGAGCTCCTACGAGCAGTACTTC	CASSPGTESSYEQYF	TRBV18	TRBJ2-7	-	TRBD1
TGTGCCAGCAGCTTAGGGGCGGGGGCCGTCACTGAAGCTTTCTTT	CASSLGAGAVTEAFF	TRBV7-9	TRBJ1-1	-	-
TGTGCCAGCAGTAGACAGGCGATACAAGAGACCCAGTACTTC	CASSRQAIQETQYF	TRBV21-1	TRBJ2-5	-	-
TGCGCCAGCAGCCAACCCGGGACAGGGCGTAGCCTAGAGCAGTTCTTC	CASSQPGTGRSLEQFF	TRBV4-1	TRBJ2-1	-	TRBD1
TGTGCCAGCAGTGACAGCGGCTATGGCTACACCTTC	CASSDSGYGYTF	TRBV6-1	TRBJ1-2	-	-
TGTGCCAGCAGGACCAAACAGGGGGCAACCACTGAAGCTTTCTTT	CASRTKQGATTEAFF	TRBV3-1/TRBV3-2	TRBJ1-1	once	TRBD1
TGTGCCAGCAGCTTAGACAGGACTAGCTCCTACGAGCAGTACTTC	CASSLDRTSSYEQYF	TRBV7-8	TRBJ2-7	-	TRBD2
TGTGCCTGGATGGAGAGAAAAGGGAGAGGAGGGGAGACCCAGTACTTC	CAWMERKGRGGETQYF	TRBV30	TRBJ2-5	-	-
TGCGCCAGCAGTGAGGGCGCAGGGGCCTACGAGCAGTACTTC	CASSEGAGAYEQYF	TRBV10-1	TRBJ2-7	few	-
TGTGCCACGGGACTAGCGGGGGGGGTTGGCACAGATACGCAGTATTTT	CATGLAGGVGTDTQYF	TRBV2	TRBJ2-3	-	TRBD2
TGTGCCAGCAGCCTAAGACTAGATAATTCACCCCTCCACTTT	CASSLRLDNSPLHF	TRBV7-2	TRBJ1-6	-	-
TGTGCCAGCAGCGTAGGACAGTATAATGAAAAACTGTTTTTT	CASSVGQYNEKLFF	TRBV9	TRBJ1-4	-	-
TGCGCCAGCAGCCCCTCCTTGGACGCCAGGGATGGCTACACCTTC	CASSPSLDARDGYTF	TRBV5-1	TRBJ1-2	-	-
TGTGCCAGCAGCCTCTCGGACAATATGTACGAGCAGTACTTC	CASSLSDNMYEQYF	TRBV7-2	TRBJ2-7	-	-
TGTGCCAGCAGCGTAGAGGCAGGGGTTAGCGAGACCCAGTACTTC	CASSVEAGVSETQYF	TRBV9	TRBJ2-5	-	-
TGTGCCAGTAGTATAGGGGGAAGGGGCGCAGAGACCCAGTACTTC	CASSIGGRGAETQYF	TRBV19	TRBJ2-5	-	-
TGTGCCAGCACTTTCGGGGTCACCGGGGAGCTGTTTTTT	CASTFGVTGELFF	TRBV27	TRBJ2-2	-	-
TGTGCCAGCAGCCCTACAGGGGCTCGAGAGAGGGGCACTGAAGCTTTCTTT	CASSPTGARERGTEAFF	TRBV6-2/TRBV6-3	TRBJ1-1	-	TRBD1